This TCR beta chain originates from a study of cytomegalovirus exposure and HLA in healthy donors. In the PCR, 60 Vbeta and 13 Jbeta primers were used. In the authors' methods: The authors later counted some 76 million unique TCR beta chains, approximately 10 million of them shared. Clones were read by immunoSEQ multiplex PCR, and TCRdb kept only the in-frame ones, dropping some. The V and J calls and clone size come from that table; D and trimming were worked out from the DNA. This sample carries approximately 130,000 clones, just over 70% of them seen once, and the ten largest clones take more than 2.5%. Broader study findings: Relative to equally common others, HLA-associated TCR beta chains showed greater clonal expansion in a later analysis.

A note on this clone: Its specificity is unknown.

The material sequenced was PBMCs. This sequence originates from a woman aged 55 to 70 in good health and CMV-seropositive.

CDR3: CASSSHSGVGNEQFF. CDR3 coding DNA: TGTGCCAGCAGCAGTCATAGCGGGGTAGGGAATGAGCAGTTCTTC. The V gene is TRBV7-2, the J gene TRBJ2-1; 8 nucleotides line up with TRBD2. CDR1 is SGHTA, CDR2 FQGNSA, per germline. J gave up 7 bases and V 5 bases, and 10 bases lay outside the gene matches. The CDR3 is made up of 15 amino acids.